The 27 T cell receptor beta chains presented below share a single source sample, sequenced in a study of early T cells in non-severe SARS-CoV-2 infection. From the 5' RACE reads, TCRdb called clonotypes with MiXCR, one entry per CDR3 protein. This table has roughly 50,000 distinct CDR3 sequences, about 9.2% appearing once. Material: whole blood. The receptors originated from an adult who was a healthcare worker with PCR-confirmed SARS-CoV-2 infection or an uninfected control (not recorded which).

Many counts were recorded for this clonotype. The chain is built from TRBV5-4 and TRBJ2-5; D call uncertain. The CDR3 consists of 15 residues. The germline gives CDR1 SGHNT, CDR2 YYREEE (reference sequence). The ends were cut back, 2 bases at V and 4 bases at J, with 15 bases in the middle. Here the CDR3 DNA reads TGTGCCAGCAGCTTCGGGCAGGCCTTGAGAGAGACCCAGTACTTC. Encoded protein: CASSFGQALRETQYF.

In this sample, this clonotype turned up many times. The genes are TRBV21-1 and TRBJ1-1; the table's D call, TRBD1, was not checked against the DNA. TRBV21-1 is recorded as a pseudogene. This CDR3 comprises 15 residues. The CDR3 reads CASSLPEGEETEAFF. The CDR3 bases are TGTGCCAGCAGCCTCCCGGAGGGGGAGGAGACTGAAGCTTTCTTT.

This clonotype occurred a few times. The V gene is TRBV7-8, the J gene TRBJ1-2; no definite D call. Germline V gene sequence: CDR1 SGHVS, CDR2 FQNEAQ. The length of the CDR3 is 14 residues. V was clipped by 5 bases and J by 6 bases, with 16 bases between them. This CDR3 is CASSLSLEDNGYTF. The CDR3, as DNA: TGTGCCAGCAGCCTAAGCCTCGAAGACAATGGCTACACCTTC.

There are many counts of this clonotype. The J gene is TRBJ2-1, the V gene TRBV5-1; D gene ambiguous. The CDR3 sequence is 15 residues long. Germline values: CDR1 SGHRS, CDR2 YFSETQ. V was shortened by 1 base and J by 5 bases, with 13 bases between the two germline ends. CDR3 residues: CASSLMELGDNEQFF. CDR3 bases: TGCGCCAGCAGCTTGATGGAGCTTGGTGACAATGAGCAGTTCTTC.

This clonotype was seen many times. The chain employs TRBV3-1 and TRBJ1-6; TRBD1 matches at 7 bases. Germline loops: CDR1 LGHDT, CDR2 YNNKEL (reference sequence). J lost 9 bases, V lost 2 bases, and 7 bases had no gene match. The CDR3 extends over 15 amino acids. As DNA, the CDR3 is TGTGCCAGCAGCCAATACGACAGGGTGGGTTCACCCCTCCACTTT. Encoded protein: CASSQYDRVGSPLHF. The full variable domain, completed using reference TRBV3-1 and TRBJ1-6, is DTAVSQTPKYLVTQMGNDKSIKCEQNLGHDTMYWYKQDSKKFLKIMFSYNNKELIINETVPNRFSPKSPDKAHLNLHINSLELGDSAVYFCASSQYDRVGSPLHFGNGTRLTVT.

This clonotype was seen ten or more times. The chain couples TRBV2 to TRBJ1-2; weak D call: TRBD1 (5 bases). The germline CDR1 and CDR2 sequences are SNHLY and FYNNEI. Trimming cost V 8 bases and J 8 bases, with 21 bases left between them. The CDR3 is made up of 14 amino acids. The CDR3: CASHAALGPGGYTF. The CDR3 region has the DNA TGTGCCAGCCACGCTGCATTGGGGCCAGGAGGCTACACCTTC.

The sample holds a few counts of this clonotype. The chain has TRBV27 and TRBJ1-3, with D unresolved. Germline assignment: CDR1 MNHEY and CDR2 SMNVEV (reference sequence). Trimming stripped 2 bases from V and 2 bases from J, with 4 bases between. The CDR3 sequence is 13 residues long. The CDR3 coding sequence is TGTGCCAGCAGTTTAATGGCTGGAAACACCATATATTTT. It translates to CASSLMAGNTIYF.

This clonotype has just a few counts. V is TRBV29-1 and J is TRBJ2-1; TRBD2 agrees at 8 bases. The length of the CDR3 is 16 residues. Trimming cost V 4 bases and J 1 base; bases outside gene matches: 9. Germline V gives CDR1 SQVTM, CDR2 ANQGSEA. CDR3 DNA sequence: TGCAGCGTTGCTAATCGCGCGGGAGGTTCCTACAATGAGCAGTTCTTC. Its translation: CSVANRAGGSYNEQFF.

This clonotype has a count of ten or more. This chain connects TRBV12-5 to TRBJ1-5; a possible D gene is TRBD1 (6 bases). From germline, CDR1 is LGHNT and CDR2 FRNRAP. Trimming removed 0 bases at V and 1 base at J, with 10 bases between. The CDR3 runs 16 residues. CDR3 nucleotides: TGTGCTAGTGGTTTGGTACGGGGGCAGAGCAATCAGCCCCAGCATTTT. As protein: CASGLVRGQSNQPQHF.

This clonotype was seen a few times. The chain employs TRBV7-3 and TRBJ2-2, with 15 bases that match TRBD2. Per the germline V gene, CDR1 is SGHTA and CDR2 is FQGTGA. J was trimmed by 6 bases and V by 5 bases; bases with no gene match: 7. The CDR3 extends over 17 amino acids. CDR3 amino acids: CASSGGLAGGSAGELFF. CDR3 in DNA: TGTGCCAGCAGCGGGGGACTAGCGGGAGGATCAGCCGGGGAGCTGTTTTTT.

This clonotype was observed many times. This chain connects TRBV6-2 or TRBV6-3 to TRBJ2-3, with 13 bases aligning to TRBD2. CDR3 size: 17 residues. Germline V gene data show CDR1 as MNHEY and CDR2 as SVGEGT. V lost 2 bases to trimming and J lost 5 bases; unmatched junction nucleotides: 7. The CDR3 spells CASSYPGLAGVGDTQYF. The CDR3 DNA reads as TGTGCCAGCAGTTACCCCGGACTAGCGGGAGTTGGAGATACGCAGTATTTT.

This clonotype was seen at least ten times. This chain joins TRBV30 and TRBJ2-3; D gene ambiguous. Germline V lookup: CDR1 GTSNPN, CDR2 SVGIG (reference sequence). V lost 4 bases to trimming and J lost 1 base, with 9 bases between them. The CDR3 is 13 amino acids. The CDR3 nucleotides are TGTGCCTGGACGGGCTGGGGCACAGATACGCAGTATTTT. Protein sequence: CAWTGWGTDTQYF.

This clonotype occurred once. Without the conserved terminal phenylalanine or tryptophan, this CDR3 likely stems from a read error. The chain couples TRBV18 to TRBJ1-1; 7 positions agree with TRBD1. The CDR3 spans 17 residues. The V and J ends lost 2 bases and 2 bases, in that order; junction bases with no gene match: 11. Germline V CDR1 and CDR2: KGHSH, LQKENI. The CDR3 reads CASSPAVAGGRNTEAFL. The CDR3, as DNA: TGTGCCAGCTCACCAGCCGTGGCAGGGGGACGTAACACTGAAGCTTTCTTA.

This clonotype was counted only a few times. The V call is TRBV4-2, the J call TRBJ1-1, with TRBD1 identical over 7 bases. CDR1 LGHNA and CDR2 YNFKEQ come from the germline V gene. This CDR3 comprises 14 residues. J lost 5 bases, V lost 1 base, and 4 bases had no gene match. The CDR3 nucleotides read TGTGCCAGCAGCCAAGTCGCAGGGGGGACTGAAGCTTTCTTT. This gives the protein CASSQVAGGTEAFF.

This clonotype was detected only a few times. The genes are TRBV9 and TRBJ1-1, with a tentative D call TRBD1 (5 bases). CDR1 and CDR2 (germline): SGDLS, YYNGEE. The CDR3 spans 14 residues. The V gene lost 4 bases and the J gene lost 3 bases, with 13 bases spanning the gap. CDR3 amino acids: CASSISTVYTEAFF. Here the CDR3 DNA reads TGTGCCAGCAGCATATCGACAGTTTACACTGAAGCTTTCTTT.

In its sample, this clonotype was seen many times. The genes are TRBV12-3 or TRBV12-4 and TRBJ1-6; D remains unclear. The V end was cut by 5 bases, the J end by 7 bases, with 12 bases between. The CDR3 has 14 amino acids. This CDR3 reads CASSPSGVNSPLHF. CDR3 in DNA: TGTGCCAGCAGTCCCTCGGGCGTAAATTCACCCCTCCACTTT.

This clonotype was recorded at least ten times. The rearrangement links TRBV12-2 to TRBJ1-1; the D segment call TRBD1 is taken from the table without a DNA check. TRBV12-2 is termed a pseudogene. CDR3 size: 13 residues. The CDR3 spells CASRPRTEFEAFF. The CDR3 coding sequence is TGTGCAAGTCGCCCGCGGACAGAATTTGAGGCTTTCTTT.

The chain employs TRBV27 and TRBJ2-1; 10 nucleotides match TRBD1. J lost 3 bases, V lost 5 bases, and 4 bases had no gene match. CDR1 MNHEY and CDR2 SMNVEV come from the germline V gene (reference sequence). The CDR3 is 15 amino acids. CDR3 DNA sequence: TGTGCCAGCAGTCCCGGGACAGGGGTCTACAATGAGCAGTTCTTC. This sequence encodes CASSPGTGVYNEQFF.

The chain joins TRBV7-9 to TRBJ1-2; 9 bases match TRBD1. This CDR3 spans 15 amino acids. With 3 bases clipped from V and 8 bases from J, the junction kept 10 bases outside the gene matches. The germline CDR1 and CDR2 sequences are SEHNR and FQNEAQ (reference sequence). The CDR3 loop is CASSLGQGTASGYTF. CDR3 nucleotides: TGTGCCAGCAGCTTGGGACAGGGAACAGCAAGCGGCTACACCTTC.

CDR3: CASSPVGPRAKNIQYF. DNA of the CDR3: TGTGCCAGCAGCCCAGTAGGCCCCAGGGCCAAAAACATTCAGTACTTC. The rearrangement links TRBV11-2 to TRBJ2-4, with D hard to call. The CDR3 consists of 16 residues. V was clipped by 5 bases and J by 1 base, with 15 bases between them. Germline CDR1 and CDR2: SGHAT and FQNNGV. The complete variable domain, with remaining parts taken from reference TRBV11-2 and TRBJ2-4, reads EAGVAQSPRYKIIEKRQSVAFWCNPISGHATLYWYQQILGQGPKLLIQFQNNGVVDDSQLPKDRFSAERLKGVDSTLKIQPAKLEDSAVYLCASSPVGPRAKNIQYFGAGTRLSVL.

The V gene is TRBV12-5, the J gene TRBJ2-1; possibly TRBD1 or TRBD2 for D (5 bases each). The V gene's germline CDR1 is LGHNT and CDR2 FRNRAP. There are 12 residues in the CDR3. V lost 2 bases to trimming and J lost 7 bases, with 6 bases between them. The CDR3 DNA reads as TGTGCTAGTGGTTTGTGGGGGAATGAGCAGTTCTTC. Protein sequence: CASGLWGNEQFF.

V is TRBV12-3 or TRBV12-4 and J is TRBJ2-5; D unclear. This CDR3 has 13 amino acids. V shed 6 bases and J shed 4 bases, with 12 bases lying between them. As DNA, the CDR3 is TGTGCCAGCAGCCGCGTGGGTGGAGAGACCCAGTACTTC. It specifies CASSRVGGETQYF.

This clonotype appeared a few times. The gene calls are TRBV29-1 and TRBJ2-7; 8 bases agree with TRBD2. From germline, CDR1 is SQVTM and CDR2 ANQGSEA. With V trimmed by 6 bases and J by 1 base, 5 bases remained unmatched. There are 13 residues in the CDR3. The CDR3 DNA is TGCAGCGTGGGAGCGGGAGTGTCCTACGAGCAGTACTTC. Its protein is CSVGAGVSYEQYF.

The rearrangement links TRBV4-1 to TRBJ2-7; D may match TRBD1 or TRBD2 (5 bases each). Trimming took 4 bases from V and 6 from J, leaving 22 bases between them. This CDR3 region has 16 residues. Germline loops: CDR1 MGHRA, CDR2 YSYEKL. CDR3 amino acids: CASSRTTTVLVSEQYF. CDR3 DNA: TGCGCCAGCAGCCGGACCACGACAGTACTAGTAAGCGAGCAGTACTTC.

In this sample, this clonotype turned up a few times. The chain employs TRBV6-1 and TRBJ2-7; D is possibly TRBD2 (6 bases). Germline V gene sequence: CDR1 MNHNS, CDR2 SASEGT. This CDR3 has 11 residues. CDR3 loop: CARRGTYEQYF. CDR3 coding DNA: TGTGCGAGGCGGGGCACCTACGAGCAGTACTTC.

In its sample, this clonotype was seen many times. The chain uses TRBV27 and TRBJ2-3; D call uncertain. The V gene's germline CDR1 is MNHEY and CDR2 SMNVEV (reference sequence). The CDR3 contains 12 residues. Trimming cost V 2 bases and J 2 bases, with 2 bases left between them. CDR3 residues: CASSLTTDTQYF. As DNA, the CDR3 is TGTGCCAGCAGTTTAACCACAGATACGCAGTATTTT.

This clonotype was detected a few times. The V gene is TRBV7-9, the J gene TRBJ2-7; D perhaps matches TRBD2 (5 bases). Trimming took off 5 bases at V and 7 bases at J, with 12 bases between the two ends. CDR1 and CDR2 (germline): SEHNR, FQNEAQ (reference sequence). CDR3 length: 12 residues. CDR3 DNA: TGTGCCAGCAGCCCTACTGGCGGGGAGCAGTACTTC. This translates into CASSPTGGEQYF.